This TCR beta chain was identified in a study of post-analysis software for immune sequencing data. On the study more broadly: Relapsing-remitting, secondary progressive and progressive-relapsing multiple sclerosis were all included among the disease courses.

Germline V gene sequence: CDR1 MDHEN, CDR2 SYDVKM. The ends lost 5 bases at V and 4 bases at J; junction bases unmatched: 6. There are 15 residues in the CDR3. Turning to this clonotype: What it binds is not known.

The TCR beta cDNA libraries carried unique molecular identifiers. TCRdb used MiXCR to reprocess the PCR reads, holding one entry per CDR3 protein. This sample has about 760,000 distinct CDR3 sequences, with approximately 30% found just once. Study-wide findings and caveats: People with multiple sclerosis had a significantly lower normalized Chao1 diversity than controls did. The authors found that F measure strongly co-clustered same-batch samples. Controls had lower frequencies than patients of roughly five TRBV segments, which included TRBV5-6, TRBV5-1 and TRBV20-1.

The origin of this receptor is a girl between 10 and 17 years old with multiple sclerosis. The sample taken for sequencing was blood. This chain joins TRBV28 and TRBJ2-2; 8 bases agree with TRBD2. Here the CDR3 DNA reads TGTGCCAGCAGTAGCGGGAGCGGTGTCACCGGGGAGCTGTTTTTT. Its translation is CASSSGSGVTGELFF.